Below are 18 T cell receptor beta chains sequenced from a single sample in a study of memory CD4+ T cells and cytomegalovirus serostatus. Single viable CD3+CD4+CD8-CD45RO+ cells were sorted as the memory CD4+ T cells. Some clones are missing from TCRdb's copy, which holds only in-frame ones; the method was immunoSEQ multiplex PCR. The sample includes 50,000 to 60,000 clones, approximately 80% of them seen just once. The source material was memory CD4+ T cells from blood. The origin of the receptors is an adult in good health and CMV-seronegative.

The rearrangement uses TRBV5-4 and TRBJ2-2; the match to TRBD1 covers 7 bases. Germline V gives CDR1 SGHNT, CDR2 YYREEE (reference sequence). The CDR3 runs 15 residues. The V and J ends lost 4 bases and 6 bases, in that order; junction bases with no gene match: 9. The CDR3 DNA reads TGTGCCAGCAGCAAAGGGGCCCAGGGGGCCGGGGAGCTGTTTTTT. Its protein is CASSKGAQGAGELFF.

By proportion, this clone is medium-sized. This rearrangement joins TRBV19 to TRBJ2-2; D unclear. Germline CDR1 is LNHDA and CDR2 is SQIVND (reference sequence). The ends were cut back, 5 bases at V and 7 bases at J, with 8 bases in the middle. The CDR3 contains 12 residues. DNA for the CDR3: TGTGCCAGTAGTTTCCTGGACGGGGAGCTGTTTTTT. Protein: CASSFLDGELFF.

The CDR3 nucleotides read TGTGCCAGCAGTTACTCTTATCGACAGGGAAGGACTGAAGCTTTCTTT. It is translated as CASSYSYRQGRTEAFF. This rearrangement joins TRBV6-5 to TRBJ1-1; 7 bases fit TRBD1. The CDR3 totals 16 residues. Germline loops: CDR1 MNHEY, CDR2 SVGAGI. The junction had 9 bases not matched to a gene; V was cut back by 0 bases and J by 5 bases.

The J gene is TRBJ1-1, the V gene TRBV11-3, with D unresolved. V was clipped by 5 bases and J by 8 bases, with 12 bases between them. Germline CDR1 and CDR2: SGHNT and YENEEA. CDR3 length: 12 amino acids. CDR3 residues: CASSGSKQEAFF. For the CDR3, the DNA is TGTGCCAGCAGCGGTAGTAAGCAGGAAGCTTTCTTT. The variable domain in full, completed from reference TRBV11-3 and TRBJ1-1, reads EAGVVQSPRYKIIEKKQPVAFWCNPISGHNTLYWYLQNLGQGPELLIRYENEEAVDDSQLPKDRFSAERLKGVDSTLKIQPAELGDSAVYLCASSGSKQEAFFGQGTRLTVV.

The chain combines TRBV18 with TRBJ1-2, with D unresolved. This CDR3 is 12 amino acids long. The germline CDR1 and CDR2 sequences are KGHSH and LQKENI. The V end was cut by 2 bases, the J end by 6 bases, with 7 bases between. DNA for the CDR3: TGTGCCAGCTCACCAGGACCTGATGGCTACACCTTC. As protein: CASSPGPDGYTF. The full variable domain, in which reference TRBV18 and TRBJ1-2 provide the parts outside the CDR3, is NAGVMQNPRHLVRRRGQEARLRCSPMKGHSHVYWYRQLPEEGLKFMVYLQKENIIDESGMPKERFSAEFPKEGPSILRIQQVVRGDSAAYFCASSPGPDGYTFGSGTRLTVV.

CDR3 in DNA: TGTGCCTGGGACAGGGGCAATCAGCCCCAGCATTTT. Translated, it gives CAWDRGNQPQHF. The chain uses TRBV30 and TRBJ1-5, with 7 bases identical to TRBD1. The CDR3 consists of 12 residues. Germline V gene sequence: CDR1 GTSNPN, CDR2 SVGIG (reference sequence). The trim removed 5 bases at V and 2 bases at J, leaving 0 bases unmatched.

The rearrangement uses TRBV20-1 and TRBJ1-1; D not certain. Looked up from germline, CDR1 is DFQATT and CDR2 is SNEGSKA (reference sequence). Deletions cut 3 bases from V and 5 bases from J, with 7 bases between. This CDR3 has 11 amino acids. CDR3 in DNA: TGCAGTGCTAGCGGCCGGACTGAAGCTTTCTTT. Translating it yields CSASGRTEAFF.

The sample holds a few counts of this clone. CDR3 sequence (DNA): TGTGCCAGCAGTGAATGGGGGGGACAGGAGGGCTATGGCTACACCTTC. It codes for CASSEWGGQEGYGYTF. This chain uses TRBV25-1 with TRBJ1-2; 8 nucleotides match TRBD1. Trimming took 1 base from V and 4 from J; bases not matched to a gene: 8. CDR3 length equals 16 residues. Per the germline V gene, CDR1 is MGHDK and CDR2 is SYGVNS.

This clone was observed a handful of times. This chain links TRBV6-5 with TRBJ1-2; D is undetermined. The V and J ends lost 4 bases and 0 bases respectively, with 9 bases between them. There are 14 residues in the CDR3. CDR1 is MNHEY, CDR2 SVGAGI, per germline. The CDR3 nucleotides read TGTGCCAGCAGTTTCCAGCGAGCTAACTATGGCTACACCTTC. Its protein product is CASSFQRANYGYTF.

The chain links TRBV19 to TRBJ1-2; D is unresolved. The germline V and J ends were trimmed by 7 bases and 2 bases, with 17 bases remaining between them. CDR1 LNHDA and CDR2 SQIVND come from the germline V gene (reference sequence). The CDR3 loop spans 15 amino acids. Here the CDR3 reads CASIETRQVNYGYTF. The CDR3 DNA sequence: TGTGCCAGTATCGAGACCCGGCAGGTCAACTATGGCTACACCTTC.

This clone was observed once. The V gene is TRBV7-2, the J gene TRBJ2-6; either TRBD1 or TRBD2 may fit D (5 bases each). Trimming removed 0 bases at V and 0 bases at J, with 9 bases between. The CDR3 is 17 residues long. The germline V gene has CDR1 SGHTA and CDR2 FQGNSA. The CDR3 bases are TGTGCCAGCAGCTTAGCGCATGGGGGCTCTGGGGCCAACGTCCTGACTTTC. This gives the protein CASSLAHGGSGANVLTF.

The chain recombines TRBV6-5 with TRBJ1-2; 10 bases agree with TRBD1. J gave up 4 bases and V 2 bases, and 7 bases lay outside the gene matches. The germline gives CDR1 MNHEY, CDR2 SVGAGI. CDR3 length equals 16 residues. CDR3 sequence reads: CASSYTRTGGSYGYTF. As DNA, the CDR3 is TGTGCCAGCAGTTACACCCGGACAGGGGGATCCTATGGCTACACCTTC.

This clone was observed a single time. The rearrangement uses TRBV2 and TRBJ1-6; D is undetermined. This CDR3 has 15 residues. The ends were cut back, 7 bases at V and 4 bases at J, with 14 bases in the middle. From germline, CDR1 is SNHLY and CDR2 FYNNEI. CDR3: CASKISKFYNSPLHF. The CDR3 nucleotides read TGTGCCAGCAAGATCTCTAAGTTTTATAATTCACCCCTCCACTTT.

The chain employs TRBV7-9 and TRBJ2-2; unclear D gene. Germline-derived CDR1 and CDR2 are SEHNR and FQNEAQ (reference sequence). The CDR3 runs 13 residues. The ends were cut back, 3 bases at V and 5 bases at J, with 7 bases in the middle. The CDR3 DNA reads TGTGCCAGCAGCTTCGGGCCAACCGGGGAGCTGTTTTTT. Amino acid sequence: CASSFGPTGELFF.

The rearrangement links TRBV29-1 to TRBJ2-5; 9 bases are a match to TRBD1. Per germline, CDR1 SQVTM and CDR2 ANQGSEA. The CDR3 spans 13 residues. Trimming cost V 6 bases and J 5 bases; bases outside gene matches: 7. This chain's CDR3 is CSVVGTGQETQYF. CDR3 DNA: TGCAGCGTCGTAGGGACAGGGCAGGAGACCCAGTACTTC. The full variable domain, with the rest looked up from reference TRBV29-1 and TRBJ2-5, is SAVISQKPSRDICQRGTSLTIQCQVDSQVTMMFWYRQQPGQSLTLIATANQGSEATYESGFVIDKFPISRPNLTFSTLTVSNMSPEDSSIYLCSVVGTGQETQYFGPGTRLLVL.

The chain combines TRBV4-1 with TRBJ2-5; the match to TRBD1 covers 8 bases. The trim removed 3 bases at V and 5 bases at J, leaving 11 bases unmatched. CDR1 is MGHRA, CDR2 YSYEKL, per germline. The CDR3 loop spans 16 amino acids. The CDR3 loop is CASSQGQARGFETQYF. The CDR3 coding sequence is TGCGCCAGCAGCCAGGGACAGGCCCGTGGGTTTGAGACCCAGTACTTC.

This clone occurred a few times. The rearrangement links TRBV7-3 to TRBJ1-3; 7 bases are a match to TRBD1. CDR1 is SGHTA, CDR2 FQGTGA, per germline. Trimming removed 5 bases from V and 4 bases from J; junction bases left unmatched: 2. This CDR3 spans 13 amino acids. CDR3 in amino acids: CASSQQGGNTIYF. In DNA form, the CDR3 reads TGTGCCAGCAGCCAACAGGGGGGAAACACCATATATTTT.

The CDR3 DNA sequence: TGTGCCACCAGGTGGACCACAGATACGCAGTATTTT. Residues: CATRWTTDTQYF. This rearrangement joins TRBV28 to TRBJ2-3, with D unresolved. The CDR3 is 12 residues long. Germline V gene data show CDR1 as MDHEN and CDR2 as SYDVKM. V gave up 10 bases and J gave up 2 bases, with 10 bases separating them.